Each of the 9 T cell receptor beta chains below was sequenced from the same sample in a study of CD8+ T cells in alopecia areata. Reverse transcribed after extraction, RNA yielded cDNA as the sequencing template. Using immunoSEQ multiplex PCR, the repertoire was profiled, and TCRdb retains in-frame clones only, with some absent. The profile shows some 120,000 clones, around 60% of them singletons. The sequencing used CD4+ T cells sorted from blood, collected at week 0. The receptors come from a human donor with alopecia areata.

This chain uses TRBV7-8 with TRBJ2-5; the D call may be TRBD1 or TRBD2 (6 bases each). V lost 4 bases and J lost 2, with 17 bases in between. The CDR3 length is 16 residues. CDR1 and CDR2 (germline): SGHVS, FQNEAQ. The CDR3: CASSSRGGWGQETQYF. CDR3 nucleotide sequence: TGTGCCAGCAGCTCTCGAGGGGGGTGGGGTCAAGAGACCCAGTACTTC.

The chain recombines TRBV28 with TRBJ1-2; 8 bases match TRBD1. The germline CDR1 and CDR2 sequences are MDHEN and SYDVKM. The CDR3 is 13 amino acids. V was pared by 5 bases and J by 3 bases, with 2 bases of the junction left unmatched. The CDR3 here is CASSRQGYYGYTF. The CDR3 DNA is TGTGCCAGCAGTCGACAGGGGTACTATGGCTACACCTTC.

The chain links TRBV6-4 to TRBJ2-3; maybe TRBD2 (5 bases). With 6 bases removed from V and 6 bases from J, the gap between germline ends came to 13 bases. Germline CDR1 MRHNA, CDR2 SNTAGT. There are 13 residues in the CDR3. The CDR3 DNA sequence: TGTGCCAGCAGAGAGGGAGTTGGTGATACGCAGTATTTT. This gives the protein CASREGVGDTQYF.

This clone was seen ten or more times. The rearrangement links TRBV7-2 to TRBJ2-3; D perhaps matches TRBD1 (7 bases). Trimming removed 2 bases at V and 2 bases at J, with 11 bases between. The germline V gene encodes CDR1 SGHTA and CDR2 FQGNSA. CDR3 length equals 15 residues. The CDR3 spells CASSLQGGDTDTQYF. The CDR3, as DNA: TGTGCCAGCAGCTTACAGGGGGGAGACACAGATACGCAGTATTTT. The variable domain in full, with the rest retrieved from reference TRBV7-2 and TRBJ2-3, is GAGVSQSPSNKVTEKGKDVELRCDPISGHTALYWYRQSLGQGLEFLIYFQGNSAPDKSGLPSDRFSAERTGGSVSTLTIQRTQQEDSAVYLCASSLQGGDTDTQYFGPGTRLTVL.

This clone was found a few times. V gene TRBV6-5 combines with J gene TRBJ2-5, with unresolved D. Trimming removed 2 bases from V and 5 bases from J, with 3 bases in between. The CDR3 length is 11 residues. Germline loops: CDR1 MNHEY, CDR2 SVGAGI. The CDR3 spells CASSYMETQYF. Written as DNA, the CDR3 is TGTGCCAGCAGTTACATGGAGACCCAGTACTTC.

The sample holds a few counts of this clone. This rearrangement joins TRBV29-1 to TRBJ1-1; D is possibly TRBD1 (6 bases). The V gene's germline CDR1 is SQVTM and CDR2 ANQGSEA. CDR3 length equals 14 residues. The V and J ends lost 0 bases and 4 bases respectively, with 12 bases between them. The DNA for the CDR3 is TGCAGCGTTGAAGAGGCACAGGGAGGCACTGAAGCTTTCTTT. Amino acid sequence: CSVEEAQGGTEAFF.

In this sample, this clone turned up once. The rearrangement joins TRBV10-3 to TRBJ2-5; 7 nucleotides line up with TRBD2. There are 13 residues in the CDR3. Germline V gene lookup returns CDR1 ENHRY and CDR2 SYGVKD. Losses at the gene ends were 4 bases for V and 9 bases for J; bases not matched to a gene: 8. The CDR3 region is CAISVGDLAAQYF. The CDR3 bases are TGTGCCATCAGTGTAGGGGATCTAGCGGCCCAGTACTTC.

This clone turned up a few times. The chain combines TRBV28 with TRBJ2-7, with 9 bases lining up with TRBD1. The V gene's germline CDR1 is MDHEN and CDR2 SYDVKM. The CDR3 sequence is 14 residues long. The V segment lost 4 bases and the J segment 6 bases; nucleotides outside the gene matches: 7. DNA for the CDR3: TGTGCCAGCAGTTCTACAGGGGGCGCGGGCGAGCAGTACTTC. It codes for CASSSTGGAGEQYF. The complete variable domain, with remaining parts taken from reference TRBV28 and TRBJ2-7, reads DVKVTQSSRYLVKRTGEKVFLECVQDMDHENMFWYRQDPGLGLRLIYFSYDVKMKEKGDIPEGYSVSREKKERFSLILESASTNQTSMYLCASSSTGGAGEQYFGPGTRLTVT.

The genes are TRBV19 and TRBJ1-1, with D tentatively TRBD1 (6 bases). The CDR3 is made up of 15 amino acids. Trimming shortened V by 4 bases and J by 2 bases, and 14 bases separated the two germline ends. CDR1 and CDR2 from the germline V gene are LNHDA and SQIVND (reference sequence). CDR3 loop: CASSSPRGGNTEAFF. CDR3 coding DNA: TGTGCCAGTAGTAGCCCCAGGGGAGGAAACACTGAAGCTTTCTTT.